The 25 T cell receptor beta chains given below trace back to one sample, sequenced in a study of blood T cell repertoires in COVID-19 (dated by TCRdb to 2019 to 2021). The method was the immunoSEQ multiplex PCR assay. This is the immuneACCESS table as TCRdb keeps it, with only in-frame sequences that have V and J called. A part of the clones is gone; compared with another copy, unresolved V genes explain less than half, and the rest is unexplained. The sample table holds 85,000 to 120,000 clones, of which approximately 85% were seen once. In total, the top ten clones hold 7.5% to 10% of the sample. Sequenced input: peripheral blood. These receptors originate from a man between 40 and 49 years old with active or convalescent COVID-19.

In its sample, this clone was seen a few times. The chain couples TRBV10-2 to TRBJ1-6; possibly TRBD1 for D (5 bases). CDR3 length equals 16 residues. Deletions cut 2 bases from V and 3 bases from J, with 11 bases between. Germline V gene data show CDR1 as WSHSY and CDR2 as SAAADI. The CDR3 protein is CASSEGGLSYNSPLHF. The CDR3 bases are TGCGCCAGCAGTGAGGGGGGACTGAGCTATAATTCACCCCTCCACTTT.

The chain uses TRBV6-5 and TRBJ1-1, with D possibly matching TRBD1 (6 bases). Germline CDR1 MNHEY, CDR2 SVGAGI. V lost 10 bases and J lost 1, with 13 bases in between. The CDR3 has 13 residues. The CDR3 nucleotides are TGTGCCACCCGAACCAGGGGGAACACTGAAGCTTTCTTT. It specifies CATRTRGNTEAFF.

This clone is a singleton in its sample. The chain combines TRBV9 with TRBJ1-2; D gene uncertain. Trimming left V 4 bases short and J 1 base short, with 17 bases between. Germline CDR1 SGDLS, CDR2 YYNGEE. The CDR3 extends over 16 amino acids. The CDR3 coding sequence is TGTGCCAGCAGCAAAACCTCATCGGGTCTTAACTATGGCTACACCTTC. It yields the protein CASSKTSSGLNYGYTF. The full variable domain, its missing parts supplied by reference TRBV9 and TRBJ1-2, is DSGVTQTPKHLITATGQRVTLRCSPRSGDLSVYWYQQSLDQGLQFLIQYYNGEERAKGNILERFSAQQFPDLHSELNLSSLELGDSALYFCASSKTSSGLNYGYTFGSGTRLTVV.

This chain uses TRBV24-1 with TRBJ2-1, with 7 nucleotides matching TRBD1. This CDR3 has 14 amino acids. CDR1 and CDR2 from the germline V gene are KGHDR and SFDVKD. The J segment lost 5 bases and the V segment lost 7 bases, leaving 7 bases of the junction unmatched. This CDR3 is CATSPRDRNNEQFF. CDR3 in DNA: TGTGCCACCAGCCCCCGGGACAGAAACAATGAGCAGTTCTTC.

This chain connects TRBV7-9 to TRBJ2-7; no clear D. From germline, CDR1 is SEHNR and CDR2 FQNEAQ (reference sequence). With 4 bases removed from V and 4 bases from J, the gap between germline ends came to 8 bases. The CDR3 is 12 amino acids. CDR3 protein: CASSSFLYEQYF. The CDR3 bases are TGTGCCAGCAGCTCCTTTCTATACGAGCAGTACTTC.

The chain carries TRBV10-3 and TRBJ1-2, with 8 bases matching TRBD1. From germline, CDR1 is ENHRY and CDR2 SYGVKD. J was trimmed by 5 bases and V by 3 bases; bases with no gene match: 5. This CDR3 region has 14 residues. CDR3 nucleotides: TGTGCCATCAGTGACCAAACAGGGGGATATGGCTACACCTTC. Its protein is CAISDQTGGYGYTF.

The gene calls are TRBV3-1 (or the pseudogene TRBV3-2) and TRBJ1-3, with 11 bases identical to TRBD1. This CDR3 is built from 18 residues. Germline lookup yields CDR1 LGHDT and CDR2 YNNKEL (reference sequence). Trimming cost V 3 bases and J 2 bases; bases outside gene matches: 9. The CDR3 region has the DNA TGTGCCAGCAGCCACACAAAGGGACAGGGGGGGCCTGGAAACACCATATATTTT. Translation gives CASSHTKGQGGPGNTIYF.

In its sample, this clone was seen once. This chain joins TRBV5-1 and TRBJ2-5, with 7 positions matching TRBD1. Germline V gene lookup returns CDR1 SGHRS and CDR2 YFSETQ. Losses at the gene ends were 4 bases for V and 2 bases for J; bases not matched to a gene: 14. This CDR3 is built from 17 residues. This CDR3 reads CASSHRQGVPSQETQYF. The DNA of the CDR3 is TGCGCCAGCAGCCATAGACAGGGCGTCCCCTCACAAGAGACCCAGTACTTC.

CDR3 region: CASSFLGGLTDTQYF. The CDR3 nucleotides are TGTGCCAGCAGCTTCCTTGGGGGCCTGACAGATACGCAGTATTTT. This chain joins TRBV9 and TRBJ2-3; possibly TRBD1 for D (6 bases). CDR1 is SGDLS and CDR2 is YYNGEE in the germline V gene. V dropped 4 bases and J dropped 3 bases, with 15 bases sitting between them. The CDR3 consists of 15 residues.

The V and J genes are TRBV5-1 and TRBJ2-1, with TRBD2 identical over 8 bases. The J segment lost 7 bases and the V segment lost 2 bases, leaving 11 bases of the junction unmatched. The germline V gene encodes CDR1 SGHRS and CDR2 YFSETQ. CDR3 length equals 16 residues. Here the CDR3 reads CASSFSTSAARNEQFF. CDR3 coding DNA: TGCGCCAGCAGCTTTTCGACTAGCGCGGCTCGGAATGAGCAGTTCTTC.

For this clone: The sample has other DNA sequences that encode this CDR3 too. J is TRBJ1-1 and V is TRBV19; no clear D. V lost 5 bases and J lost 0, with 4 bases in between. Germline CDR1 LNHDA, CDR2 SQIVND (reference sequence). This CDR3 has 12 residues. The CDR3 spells CASSRVNTEAFF. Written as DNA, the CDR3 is TGTGCCAGTAGTCGAGTGAACACTGAAGCTTTCTTT.

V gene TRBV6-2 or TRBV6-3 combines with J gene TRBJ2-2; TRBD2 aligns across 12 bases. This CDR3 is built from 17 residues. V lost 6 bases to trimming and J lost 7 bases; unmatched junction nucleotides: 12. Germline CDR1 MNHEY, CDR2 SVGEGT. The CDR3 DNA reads TGTGCCAGCAGCCCCTCTAGCGGGGGGGCCAGAGACGGGGAGCTGTTTTTT. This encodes CASSPSSGGARDGELFF.

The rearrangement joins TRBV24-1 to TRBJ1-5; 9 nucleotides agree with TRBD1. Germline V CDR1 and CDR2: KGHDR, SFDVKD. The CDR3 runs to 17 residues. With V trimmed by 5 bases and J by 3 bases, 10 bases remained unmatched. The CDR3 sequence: CATSVLPRDRVNQPQHF. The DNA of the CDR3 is TGTGCCACCAGTGTCCTTCCCCGGGACAGGGTCAATCAGCCCCAGCATTTT.

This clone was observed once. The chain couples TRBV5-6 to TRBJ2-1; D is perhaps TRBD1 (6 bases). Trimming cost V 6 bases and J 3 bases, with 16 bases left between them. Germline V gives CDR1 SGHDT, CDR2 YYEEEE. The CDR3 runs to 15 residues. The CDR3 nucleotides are TGTGCCAGCATCCAGTGGACAGTTAACTACAATGAGCAGTTCTTC. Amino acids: CASIQWTVNYNEQFF.

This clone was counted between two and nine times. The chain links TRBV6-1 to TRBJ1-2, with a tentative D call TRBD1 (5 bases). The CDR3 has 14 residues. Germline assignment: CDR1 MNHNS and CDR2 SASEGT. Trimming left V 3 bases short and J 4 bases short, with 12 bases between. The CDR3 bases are TGTGCCAGCAGTGATCGGCAGGGTCCCTATGGCTACACCTTC. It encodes CASSDRQGPYGYTF.

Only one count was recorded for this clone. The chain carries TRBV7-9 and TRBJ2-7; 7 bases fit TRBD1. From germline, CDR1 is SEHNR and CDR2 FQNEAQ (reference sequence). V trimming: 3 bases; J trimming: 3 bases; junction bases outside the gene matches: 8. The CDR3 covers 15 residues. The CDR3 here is CASSFTGVTDYEQYF. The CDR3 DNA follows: TGTGCCAGCAGCTTTACAGGGGTCACGGACTACGAGCAGTACTTC.

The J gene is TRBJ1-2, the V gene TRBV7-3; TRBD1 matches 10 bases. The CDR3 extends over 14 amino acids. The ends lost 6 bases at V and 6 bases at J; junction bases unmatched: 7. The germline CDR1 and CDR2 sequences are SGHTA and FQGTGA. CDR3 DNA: TGTGCCAGCAGTCCCTTCGGGACAGGGGATGGCTACACCTTC. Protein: CASSPFGTGDGYTF.

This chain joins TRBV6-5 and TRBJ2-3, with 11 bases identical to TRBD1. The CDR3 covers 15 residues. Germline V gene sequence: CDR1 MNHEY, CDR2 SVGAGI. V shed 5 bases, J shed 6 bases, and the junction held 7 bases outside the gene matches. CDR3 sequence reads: CASSPGTGGKDTQYF. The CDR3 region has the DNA TGTGCCAGCAGTCCCGGGACAGGGGGTAAGGATACGCAGTATTTT.

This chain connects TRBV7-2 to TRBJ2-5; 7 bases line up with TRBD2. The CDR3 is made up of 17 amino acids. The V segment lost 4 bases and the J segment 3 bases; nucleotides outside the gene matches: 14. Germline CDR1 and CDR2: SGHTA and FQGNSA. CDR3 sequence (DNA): TGTGCCAGCAGCTCGCCTGACCTTGGGGGGGTGAAAGAGACCCAGTACTTC. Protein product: CASSSPDLGGVKETQYF.

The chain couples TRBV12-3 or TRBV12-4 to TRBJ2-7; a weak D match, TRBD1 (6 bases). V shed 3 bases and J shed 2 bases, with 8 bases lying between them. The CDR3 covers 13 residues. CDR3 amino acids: CASSFQGPYEQYF. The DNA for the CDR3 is TGTGCCAGCAGTTTTCAGGGGCCCTACGAGCAGTACTTC.

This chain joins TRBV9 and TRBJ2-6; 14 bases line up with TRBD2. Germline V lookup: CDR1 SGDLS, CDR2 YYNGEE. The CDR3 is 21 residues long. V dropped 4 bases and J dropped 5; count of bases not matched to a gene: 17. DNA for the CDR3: TGTGCCAGCAGCAAAGACGGGACTAGCGGGGGCGCCGCAGTCTGGGCCAACGTCCTGACTTTC. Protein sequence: CASSKDGTSGGAAVWANVLTF.

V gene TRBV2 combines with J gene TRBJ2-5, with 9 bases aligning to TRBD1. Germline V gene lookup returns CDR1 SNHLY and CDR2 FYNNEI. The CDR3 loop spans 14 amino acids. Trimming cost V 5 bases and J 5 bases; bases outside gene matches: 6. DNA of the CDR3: TGTGCCAGCAGTACCGGGACAGGGAGGGAGACCCAGTACTTC. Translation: CASSTGTGRETQYF.

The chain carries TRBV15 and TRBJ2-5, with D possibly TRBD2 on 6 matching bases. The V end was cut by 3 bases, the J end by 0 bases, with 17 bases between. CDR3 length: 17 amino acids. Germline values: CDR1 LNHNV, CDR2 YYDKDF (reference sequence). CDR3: CATSSGVMRGDQETQYF. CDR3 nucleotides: TGTGCCACCAGCAGTGGGGTCATGCGCGGGGACCAAGAGACCCAGTACTTC.

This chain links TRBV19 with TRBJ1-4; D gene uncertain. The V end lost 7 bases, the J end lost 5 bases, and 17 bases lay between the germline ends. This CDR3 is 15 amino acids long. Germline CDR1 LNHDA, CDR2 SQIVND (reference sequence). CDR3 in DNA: TGTGCCAGTACCTTACGGGAGGGTTCGAATGAAAAACTGTTTTTT. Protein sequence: CASTLREGSNEKLFF.

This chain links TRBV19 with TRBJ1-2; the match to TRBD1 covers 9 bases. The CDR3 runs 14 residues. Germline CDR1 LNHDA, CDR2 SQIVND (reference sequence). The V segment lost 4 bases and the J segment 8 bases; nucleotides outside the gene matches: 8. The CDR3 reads CASSTQGTGLGYTF. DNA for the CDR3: TGTGCCAGTAGTACCCAGGGGACAGGGTTAGGCTACACCTTC.